Listed below are T cell receptor beta chains from one sample, sequenced in a study of human T cells and chemical hapten exposure. MiXCR, run by TCRdb on the RACE reads, gives a single entry per CDR3 protein. The table includes 250,000 or so distinct CDR3 sequences, approximately 8.6% detected once. The sample was whole blood, taken in connection with sensitization to the hapten diphenylcyclopropenone (DPC). These receptors all come from a woman aged 35 to 49 with alopecia areata. Some clones in this sample may be carry-over from other donors' samples. CDR3s include the opening cysteine and the closing phenylalanine or tryptophan. D genes are given only for firm matches. A row's size may be missing; if present it is once, few, many or a size class.

TRBV20-1	.	.	TRBJ2-1	CSGFSGVEGNEQFF	TGCAGTGGATTCAGCGGTGTCGAGGGCAATGAGCAGTTCTTC
TRBV20-1	few	.	TRBJ2-7	CSAKGGSRGNEQYF	TGCAGTGCTAAGGGAGGATCCCGGGGTAACGAGCAGTACTTC
TRBV20-1	few	TRBD1	TRBJ1-5	CSARTGSQPQHF	TGCAGTGCTAGGACAGGGAGTCAGCCCCAGCATTTT
TRBV27	.	TRBD2	TRBJ2-7	CASRPLREGLGYEQYF	TGTGCCAGCAGACCATTGCGGGAGGGCCTAGGATACGAGCAGTACTTC
TRBV5-5	few	.	TRBJ2-5	CASSFGAPQETQYF	TGTGCCAGCAGCTTCGGCGCCCCCCAAGAGACCCAGTACTTC
TRBV7-9	.	.	TRBJ2-7	CASSLRREADEQYF	TGTGCCAGCAGCTTGCGCAGGGAAGCCGACGAGCAGTACTTC
TRBV20-1	few	TRBD1	TRBJ1-1	CSAIRQGLNTEAFF	TGCAGTGCAATTCGACAGGGGCTGAACACTGAAGCTTTCTTT
TRBV7-8	.	.	TRBJ2-6	CASSWRGTGANVLTF	TGTGCCAGCAGCTGGAGAGGGACAGGGGCCAACGTCCTGACTTTC
TRBV4-3	many	.	TRBJ1-3	CASSPNPGPGNTIYF	TGCGCCAGCAGCCCTAATCCCGGCCCTGGAAACACCATATATTTT
TRBV9	.	.	TRBJ2-4	CASSTGQFNIQYF	TGTGCCAGCAGCACTGGACAGTTTAACATTCAGTACTTC
TRBV7-6	.	TRBD1	TRBJ2-7	CASSLGTAAYYEQYF	TGTGCCAGCAGCCTCGGGACAGCCGCTTACTACGAGCAGTACTTC